The text below deals with one T cell receptor (beta chain). Its antigen remains unidentified. The sample originates from a study of cytomegalovirus exposure and HLA in healthy donors. With 0 bases clipped from V and 5 bases from J, the junction kept 6 bases outside the gene matches. The CDR3 contains 15 residues. Per germline, CDR1 LGHNA and CDR2 YNFKEQ. Primers for the PCR totalled 60 Vbeta and 13 Jbeta. TCRdb's table, derived via immunoSEQ multiplex PCR, lists solely in-frame clones and lacks some. The profile shows some 190,000 clones, roughly 74% of them singletons. Regarding the study as a whole: One variant, a missense change in DCLRE1C, was linked in a later analysis to TCR beta V- and J-gene trimming. Rates of TCR association differed by HLA locus in a later analysis, with DRB1 highest and HLA-C lowest. Analyzed later, most CMV-associated TCR beta chains appeared HLA-restricted. Reportedly, TCR beta sequences accurately predicted HLA-A and HLA-B alleles in most subjects.

This sequence joins TRBV4-2 and TRBJ1-1; 7 bases are shared with TRBD1. This TCR derives from a female donor in good health and CMV-seronegative. The sample consisted of PBMCs. In nucleotides, the CDR3 is TGTGCCAGCAGCCAAGAAGATGACAGGGTGACTGAAGCTTTCTTT. Protein product: CASSQEDDRVTEAFF.